This T cell receptor beta chain was recovered during a study of blood T cell repertoires in COVID-19. Overall study: Sample material is recorded as cDNA or gDNA derived from T cells, B-cell-depleted T cells, or PBMCs.

Authors' methods: Amplifying reference gene primers gave estimates of nucleated cell counts. The table came from immunoSEQ multiplex PCR; TCRdb's copy has only in-frame clones and leaves some out. V and J calls and clone size are given by that table; D and trimming were obtained from the DNA. The table has around 160,000 clones, approximately 90% seen once. This CDR3 contains 15 residues. The table lists this clone with a few counts. The chain links TRBV21-1 to TRBJ1-5. TRBV21-1 is designated a pseudogene. Sequenced input: peripheral blood. The TCR comes from a man aged 18 to 29 with acute or convalescent COVID-19. CDR3: CASSSRDSFNQPQHF. CDR3 DNA: TGTGCCAGCAGCTCCCGGGACTCTTTCAATCAGCCCCAGCATTTT.